A selection of T cell receptor beta chains follows, all from one sample in a study of shared clonotypes between healthy human individuals. Profiling relied on immunoSEQ multiplex PCR, and the TCRdb table lists in-frame clones only, not all of them. The sample yields about 110,000 clones, over 65% seen once. The sample consisted of memory CD8+ T cells sorted from blood. The receptors here all came from a woman aged 25 to 39 in good health. The conserved cysteine and the conserved F or W are not part of the CDR3 here. D genes are given only for firm matches.

>.|TRBV29-1
SVGKLGTEAF
>TRBD1|TRBV11-2
ASSPGGNTEAF
>TRBD2|TRBV28
ASSPRIAGGRNEQF
>TRBD2|TRBV19
ASSPKGVAGGYEQY
>.|TRBV7-7
ASSLGRTTTQETQY
>.|TRBV1
TSRRQCLRKTYGYT
>.|TRBV23-1
ASSQSRPGDFKCVNQPQH
>.|TRBV19
ASSTTLDGYT
>.|TRBV5-4
ASGGSGHSGANVLT
>.|TRBV7-8
ASSLIVSGPGELF